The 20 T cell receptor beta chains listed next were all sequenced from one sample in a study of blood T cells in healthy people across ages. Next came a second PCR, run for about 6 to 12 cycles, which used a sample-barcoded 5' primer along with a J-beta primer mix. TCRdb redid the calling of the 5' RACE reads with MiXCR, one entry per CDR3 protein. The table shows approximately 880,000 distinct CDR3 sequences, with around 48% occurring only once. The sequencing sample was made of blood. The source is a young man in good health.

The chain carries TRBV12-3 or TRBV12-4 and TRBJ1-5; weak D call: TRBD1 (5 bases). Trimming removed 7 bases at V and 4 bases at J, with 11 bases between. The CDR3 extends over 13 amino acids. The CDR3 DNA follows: TGTGCCAGCACCAGGGACGTGAATCAGCCCCAGCATTTT. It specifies CASTRDVNQPQHF.

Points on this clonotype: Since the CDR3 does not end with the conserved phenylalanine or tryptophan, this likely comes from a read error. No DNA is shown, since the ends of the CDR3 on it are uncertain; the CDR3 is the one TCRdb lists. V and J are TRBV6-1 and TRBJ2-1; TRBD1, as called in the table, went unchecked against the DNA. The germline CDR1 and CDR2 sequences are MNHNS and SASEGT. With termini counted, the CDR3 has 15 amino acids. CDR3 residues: CASSEGVSGPITFGS.

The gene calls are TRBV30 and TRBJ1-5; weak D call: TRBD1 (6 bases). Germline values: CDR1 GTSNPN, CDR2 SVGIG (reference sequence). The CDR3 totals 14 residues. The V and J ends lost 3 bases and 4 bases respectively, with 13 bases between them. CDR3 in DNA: TGTGCCTGGAGCCAAGACAGGATAAATCAGCCCCAGCATTTT. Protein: CAWSQDRINQPQHF.

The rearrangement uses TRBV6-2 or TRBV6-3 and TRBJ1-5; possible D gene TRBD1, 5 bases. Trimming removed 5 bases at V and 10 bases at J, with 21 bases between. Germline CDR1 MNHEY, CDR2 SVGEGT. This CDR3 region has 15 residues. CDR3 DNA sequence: TGTGCCAGCAGTCCCCGCCGGCAGGGCCCTATTCCCCAGCATTTT. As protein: CASSPRRQGPIPQHF.

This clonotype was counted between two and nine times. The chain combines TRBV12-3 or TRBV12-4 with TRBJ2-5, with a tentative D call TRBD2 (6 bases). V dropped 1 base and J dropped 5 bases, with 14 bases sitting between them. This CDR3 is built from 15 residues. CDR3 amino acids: CASSLEKGGGETQYF. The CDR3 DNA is TGTGCCAGCAGTTTAGAGAAGGGCGGAGGGGAGACCCAGTACTTC.

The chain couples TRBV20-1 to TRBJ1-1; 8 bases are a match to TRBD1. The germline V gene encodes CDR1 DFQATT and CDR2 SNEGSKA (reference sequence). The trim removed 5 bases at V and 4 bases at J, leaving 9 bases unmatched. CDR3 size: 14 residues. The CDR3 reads CSAWTGQFGTEAFF. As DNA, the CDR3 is TGCAGTGCTTGGACAGGGCAGTTTGGCACTGAAGCTTTCTTT.

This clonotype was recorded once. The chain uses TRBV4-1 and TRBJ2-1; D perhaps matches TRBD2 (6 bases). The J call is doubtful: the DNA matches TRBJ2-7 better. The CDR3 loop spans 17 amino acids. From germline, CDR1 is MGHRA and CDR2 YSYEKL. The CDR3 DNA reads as TGCGCCAGCAGCCAAGATCCACGGGAGAGCTCCTACAATGAGCAGTACTTC. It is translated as CASSQDPRESSYNEQYF.

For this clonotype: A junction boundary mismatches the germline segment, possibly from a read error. CDR3 loop: CANSQEGGYSNQPQHF. The DNA for the CDR3 is TGCGCCAACAGCCAAGAAGGAGGGTATAGCAATCAGCCCCAGCATTTT. The chain couples TRBV4-1 to TRBJ1-5, with D unclear. CDR1 is MGHRA and CDR2 is YSYEKL in the germline V gene. This CDR3 has 16 amino acids.

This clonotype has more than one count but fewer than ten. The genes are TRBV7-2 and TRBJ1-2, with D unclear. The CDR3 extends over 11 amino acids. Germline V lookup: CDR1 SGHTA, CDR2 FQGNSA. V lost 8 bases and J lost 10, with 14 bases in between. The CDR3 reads CASGHEVDYTF. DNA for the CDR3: TGTGCCAGCGGCCACGAGGTTGACTACACCTTC.

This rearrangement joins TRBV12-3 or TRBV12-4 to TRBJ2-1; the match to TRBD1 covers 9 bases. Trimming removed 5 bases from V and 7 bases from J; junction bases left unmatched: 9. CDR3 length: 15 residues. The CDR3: CASSHRGQSGNEQFF. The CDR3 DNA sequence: TGTGCCAGCAGTCACAGGGGGCAGTCGGGGAATGAGCAGTTCTTC.

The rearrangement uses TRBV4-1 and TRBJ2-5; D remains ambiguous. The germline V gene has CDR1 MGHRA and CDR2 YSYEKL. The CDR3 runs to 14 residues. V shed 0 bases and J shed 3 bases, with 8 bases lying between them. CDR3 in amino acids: CASSQDHSKETQYF. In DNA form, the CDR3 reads TGCGCCAGCAGCCAAGATCACAGCAAAGAGACCCAGTACTTC.

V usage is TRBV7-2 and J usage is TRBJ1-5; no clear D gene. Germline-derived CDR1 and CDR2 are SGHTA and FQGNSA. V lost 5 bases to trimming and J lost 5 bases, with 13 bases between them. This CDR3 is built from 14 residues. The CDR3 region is CASSAGNYYQPQHF. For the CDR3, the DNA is TGTGCCAGCAGCGCCGGGAACTATTATCAGCCCCAGCATTTT.

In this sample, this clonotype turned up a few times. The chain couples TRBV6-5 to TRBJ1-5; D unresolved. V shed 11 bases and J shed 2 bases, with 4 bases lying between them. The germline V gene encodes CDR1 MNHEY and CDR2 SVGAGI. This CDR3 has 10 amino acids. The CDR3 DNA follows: TGTGCCTCGGGCAATCAGCCCCAGCATTTT. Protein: CASGNQPQHF.

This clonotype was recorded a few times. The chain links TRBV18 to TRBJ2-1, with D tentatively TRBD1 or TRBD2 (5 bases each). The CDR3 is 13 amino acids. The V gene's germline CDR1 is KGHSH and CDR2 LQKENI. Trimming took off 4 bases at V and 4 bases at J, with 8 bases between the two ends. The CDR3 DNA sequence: TGTGCCAGCTCACACGGGGCTTACAATGAGCAGTTCTTC. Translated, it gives CASSHGAYNEQFF.

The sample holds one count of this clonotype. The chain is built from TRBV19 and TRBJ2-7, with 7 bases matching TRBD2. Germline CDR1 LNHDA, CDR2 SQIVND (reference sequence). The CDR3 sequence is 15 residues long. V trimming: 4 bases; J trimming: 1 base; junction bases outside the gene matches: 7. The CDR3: CASSTAGTTSYEQYF. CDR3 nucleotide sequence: TGTGCCAGTAGTACGGCCGGGACTACATCCTACGAGCAGTACTTC.

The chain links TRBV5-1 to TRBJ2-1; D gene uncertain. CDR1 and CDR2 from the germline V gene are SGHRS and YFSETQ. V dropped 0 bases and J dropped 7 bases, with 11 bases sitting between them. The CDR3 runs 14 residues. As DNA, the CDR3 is TGCGCCAGCAGCTTGGCCTCGCTGTTAAATGAGCAGTTCTTC. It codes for CASSLASLLNEQFF.

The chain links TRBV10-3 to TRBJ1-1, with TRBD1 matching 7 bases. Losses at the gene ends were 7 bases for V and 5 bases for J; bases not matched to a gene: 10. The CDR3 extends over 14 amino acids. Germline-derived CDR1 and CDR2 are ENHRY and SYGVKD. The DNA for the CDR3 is TGTGCCATCAAAACAGGGGAATCTTGGACTGAAGCTTTCTTT. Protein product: CAIKTGESWTEAFF.

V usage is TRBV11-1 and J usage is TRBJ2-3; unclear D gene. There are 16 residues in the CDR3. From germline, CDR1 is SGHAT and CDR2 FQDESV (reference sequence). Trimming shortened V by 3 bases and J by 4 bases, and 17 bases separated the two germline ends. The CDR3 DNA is TGTGCCAGCAGCTTCGGCGGAAGGAACTTGGCAGATACGCAGTATTTT. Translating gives CASSFGGRNLADTQYF.

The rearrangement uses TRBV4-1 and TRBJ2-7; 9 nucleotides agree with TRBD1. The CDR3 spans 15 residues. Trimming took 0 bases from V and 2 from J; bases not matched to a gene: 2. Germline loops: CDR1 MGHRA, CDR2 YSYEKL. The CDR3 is CASSQEGQGPYEQYF. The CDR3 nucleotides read TGCGCCAGCAGCCAAGAGGGACAGGGCCCCTACGAGCAGTACTTC.

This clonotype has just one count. In nucleotides, the CDR3 is TGTGCCAGCAGCTTAGCGTCCGGACAGGGATTTGGCTACACCTTC. Protein sequence: CASSLASGQGFGYTF. The chain links TRBV7-2 to TRBJ1-2, with 8 bases aligning to TRBD1. The germline V gene encodes CDR1 SGHTA and CDR2 FQGNSA. The CDR3 length is 15 residues. J was trimmed by 7 bases and V by 0 bases; bases with no gene match: 7.